This T cell receptor (beta chain) appears in the sequencing data of a study of shared clonotypes between healthy human individuals. Clones were read by immunoSEQ multiplex PCR, and TCRdb kept only the in-frame ones, dropping some. Among 550,000 to 650,000 clones listed, 95% to 97% were seen once. In the naive CD8 group, cells lacked CD45RO and were positively selected for CCR7, so terminally differentiated effector memory CD45RA+ cells were left out. The V gene lost 4 bases and the J gene lost 5 bases, with 6 bases spanning the gap. The CDR3 has 11 amino acids. The germline gives CDR1 MGHRA, CDR2 YSYEKL.

Sequenced: naive CD8+ T cells sorted from blood. The rearrangement links TRBV4-1 to TRBJ2-7; no clear D. The source is a woman aged 30 to 39 in good health. The CDR3 DNA reads TGCGCCAGCAGCCTCGGCCACGAGCAGTACTTC. Its protein is CASSLGHEQYF.